The TCR beta chain described here comes from a study of neurological immune-mediated disorders (dated by TCRdb to the late 2010s). For context, the study as a whole: Peripheral blood TCR-beta repertoires from HTLV-I-associated myelopathy (HAM/TSP) patients, multiple sclerosis patients and healthy controls were compared by UMI-based sequencing. The approximately 100 TCR-beta libraries included longitudinal samples, technical triplicates and paired sorted CD4+ and CD8+ T-cell subsets alongside PBMC samples. The cohort was made up of approximately 69 subjects, consisting of roughly 14 HAM/TSP patients, about 34 multiple sclerosis patients and 20 healthy controls.

This clonotype appeared many times. The antigen it recognizes is unknown. Base quality data are lacking; no much larger clone is found one base away. General study outcomes and caveats: TCR clonal expansion was greatest in HAM/TSP patients and smallest in MS patients, who ranked below even healthy controls. No identical CDR3 amino acid sequences were shared among expanded clones across subjects, suggesting private TCR-beta repertoires in all groups.

cDNA synthesis used template-switch 5'RACE with a primer carrying a 10-nucleotide random unique molecular identifier tagging each TCR transcript. Each sequencing run produced over 160 million TCR-beta sequences covering 15-18 subjects. The RNeasy kit was used for extraction of total RNA. The KAPA Real-time Library Amplification kit was used to amplify TCR-beta VDJ regions with primers for the TCR constant region and the 5'RACE anchor. A first PCR added sample indexes and Illumina adaptors, after which a second PCR increased the library yield. After purification with Ampure beads, the TCR product of roughly 650 bp was size-selected on a 2% E-gel SizeSelection system. Before pooling, library quality was assessed on a Bioanalyzer, concentration was determined with Qubit, and library quantification was performed with the Kapa Library Quantification kit. Libraries were sequenced paired-end 2 x 150 bp on an Illumina HiSeq 2500. To increase sequence diversity, roughly 24-31% phiX was spiked into each library pool. Per the authors' processing: Quality-filtered reads were processed with the UMI-based MiGEC pipeline, and over 90% of raw TCR sequences were removed by the MiGEC pipeline during error correction. IMGT germline references were used for aligning VDJ genes, and each clonotype was defined as a unique CDR3 amino acid sequence together with its V-J genes. VDJtools evaluated clonal expansion, Shannon diversity and CDR3 relatedness (CalcPairwiseDistances, ClusterSamples); CLCbio workbench built phylogenetic trees. Expanded clones were defined as having at least 8 unique UMIs, based on coefficient-of-variation modelling across technical triplicates. TCRdb trimmed public reads at Q25 via fastp, called clones via MiXCR and kept in-frame beta chains. CDR3 protein sequences are deduplicated, and each keeps its most common genes and DNA. The V and J calls shown here were made by TCRdb, not taken from the authors' results. The table for this sample lists under 60,000 distinct CDR3 sequences; approximately 16% of them were counted only once. Roughly 4% of the sample is in the top ten clones.

The healthy controls were volunteers from blood banks in Maryland, USA. Unsorted PBMC libraries were generated from 2 million PBMCs stored in RNAlater at -80 °C until RNA extraction. Peripheral blood underwent Ficoll-Hypaque density gradient centrifugation to isolate PBMCs, which were then cryopreserved in liquid nitrogen. This TCR derives from a man between 60 and 75 years old in good health. The material sequenced was PBMCs.

The sequenced DNA: TGTGCCAGCAGCTTAGGCCCTCGGGAGCAGTACTTC. This codes for CASSLGPREQYF. The sequence is built from TRBV7-2 and TRBJ2-7, with the D gene call left open. Via the germline V gene, CDR1 is SGHTA and CDR2 FQGNSA. The CDR3 holds 12 amino acids from the cysteine to the phenylalanine. The entry retains the CDR3 DNA only, 36 bases that are in frame from base 1. V was cut back by 1 base and J by 7 bases, leaving a gap of 8 bases between them.